The T cell receptor beta chain under discussion was sequenced for a study of T cell clonotyping in hematopoietic cell transplantation. Clones were sequenced by immunoSEQ multiplex PCR, and TCRdb holds only the in-frame ones, with some missing. The sample shows some 76,000 clones, about 96% of them seen only once. For this clone: The target antigen is unknown.

Time point defined: recipient sample about 28 days before transplant, after cytoreduction. Recipients were bled about 28 days pretransplant and at posttransplant days 30, 100, 180. Germline assignment: CDR1 MDHEN and CDR2 SYDVKM. This CDR3 contains 16 residues. V was trimmed by 3 bases and J by 6 bases, leaving 20 bases between them. Whole-study findings and limits: Graft donor and pretransplant recipient Inverse Simpson Index values predicted broader posttransplant TCR diversity. No sorting was done, leaving CD4 and CD8 contributions mixed. Pathologically expanded recipient clonotypes increased progressively from day 30 to day 180 as diversity fell.

J is TRBJ1-2 and V is TRBV28; weak D call: TRBD1 (5 bases). The sequence was collected from a woman aged 45-65 years with acute myeloid leukemia. Some clones in this sample may be carry-over from other donors' samples. Material: peripheral blood mononuclear cells, obtained before stem cell transplant. DNA for the CDR3: TGTGCCAGCAGTTTGTTAGATTGGACAACAACGGATGGCTACACCTTC. This encodes CASSLLDWTTTDGYTF.